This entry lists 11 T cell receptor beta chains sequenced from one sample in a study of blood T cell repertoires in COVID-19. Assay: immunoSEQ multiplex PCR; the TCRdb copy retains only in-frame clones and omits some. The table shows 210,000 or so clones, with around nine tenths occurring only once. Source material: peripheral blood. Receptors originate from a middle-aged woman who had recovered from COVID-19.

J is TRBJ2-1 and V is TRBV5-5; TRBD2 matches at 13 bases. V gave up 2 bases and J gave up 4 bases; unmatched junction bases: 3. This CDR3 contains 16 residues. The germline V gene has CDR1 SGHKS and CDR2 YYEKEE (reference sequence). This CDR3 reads CASSLGGLAGYNEQFF. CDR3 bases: TGTGCCAGCAGCTTAGGGGGACTAGCGGGGTACAATGAGCAGTTCTTC.

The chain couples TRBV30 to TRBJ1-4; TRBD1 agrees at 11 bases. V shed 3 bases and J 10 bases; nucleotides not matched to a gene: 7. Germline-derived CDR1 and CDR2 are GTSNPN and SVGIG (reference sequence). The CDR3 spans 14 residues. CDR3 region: CAWSSDRGLGKLFF. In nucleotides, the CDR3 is TGTGCCTGGAGCTCGGACAGGGGGCTTGGAAAACTGTTTTTT.

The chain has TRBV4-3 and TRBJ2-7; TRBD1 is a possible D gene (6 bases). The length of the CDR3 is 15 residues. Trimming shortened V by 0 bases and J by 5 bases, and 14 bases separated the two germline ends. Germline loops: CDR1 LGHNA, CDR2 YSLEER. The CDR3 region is CASSQEGRGRDEQYF. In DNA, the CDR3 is TGCGCCAGCAGCCAAGAGGGCAGGGGTAGGGACGAGCAGTACTTC.

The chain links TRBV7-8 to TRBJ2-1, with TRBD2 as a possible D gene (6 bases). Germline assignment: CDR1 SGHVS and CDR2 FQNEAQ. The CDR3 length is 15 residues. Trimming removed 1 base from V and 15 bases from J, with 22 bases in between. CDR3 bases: TGTGCCAGCAGCTTAGATAGGGCGGGACGGGGCGAAATGTTCTTC. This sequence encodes CASSLDRAGRGEMFF.

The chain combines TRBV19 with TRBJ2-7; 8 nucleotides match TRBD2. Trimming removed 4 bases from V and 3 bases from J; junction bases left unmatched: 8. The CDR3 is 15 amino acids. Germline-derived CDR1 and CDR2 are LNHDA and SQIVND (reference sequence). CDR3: CASSSGSGTFYEQYF. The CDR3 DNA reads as TGTGCCAGTAGTAGTGGTAGCGGGACATTCTACGAGCAGTACTTC.

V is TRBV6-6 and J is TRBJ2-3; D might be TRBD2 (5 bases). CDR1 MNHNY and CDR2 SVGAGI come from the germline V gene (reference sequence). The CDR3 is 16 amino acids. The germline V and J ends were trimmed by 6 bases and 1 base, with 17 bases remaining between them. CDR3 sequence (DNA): TGTGCCAGCAGACGTCTCACTAGACGGGGCACAGATACGCAGTATTTT. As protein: CASRRLTRRGTDTQYF.

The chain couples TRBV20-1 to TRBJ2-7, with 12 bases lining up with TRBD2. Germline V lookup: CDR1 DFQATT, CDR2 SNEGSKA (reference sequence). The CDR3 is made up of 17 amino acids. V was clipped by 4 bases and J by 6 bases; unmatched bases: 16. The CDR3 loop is CSATELAGGPPVLEQYF. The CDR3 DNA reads TGCAGTGCTACTGAACTAGCGGGAGGCCCTCCGGTCCTCGAGCAGTACTTC.

CDR3 region: CASSARTDPYEQYF. The CDR3 DNA sequence: TGTGCCAGCAGTGCCCGGACAGACCCCTACGAGCAGTACTTC. The rearrangement joins TRBV25-1 to TRBJ2-7; D perhaps matches TRBD1 (6 bases). CDR3 size: 14 residues. With 4 bases removed from V and 2 bases from J, the gap between germline ends came to 12 bases. Germline assignment: CDR1 MGHDK and CDR2 SYGVNS.

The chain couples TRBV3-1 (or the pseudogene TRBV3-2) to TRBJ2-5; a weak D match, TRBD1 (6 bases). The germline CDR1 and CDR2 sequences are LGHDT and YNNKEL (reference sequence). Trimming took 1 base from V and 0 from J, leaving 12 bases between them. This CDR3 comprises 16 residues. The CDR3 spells CASSQGTAEYQETQYF. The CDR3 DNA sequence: TGTGCCAGCAGCCAAGGGACAGCGGAGTACCAAGAGACCCAGTACTTC.

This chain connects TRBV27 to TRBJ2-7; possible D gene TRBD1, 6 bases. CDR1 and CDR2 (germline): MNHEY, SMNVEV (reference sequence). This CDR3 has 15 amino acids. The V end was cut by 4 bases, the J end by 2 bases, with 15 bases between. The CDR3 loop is CASSSPGAFPYEQYF. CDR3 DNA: TGTGCCAGCAGTTCACCAGGGGCCTTTCCCTACGAGCAGTACTTC.

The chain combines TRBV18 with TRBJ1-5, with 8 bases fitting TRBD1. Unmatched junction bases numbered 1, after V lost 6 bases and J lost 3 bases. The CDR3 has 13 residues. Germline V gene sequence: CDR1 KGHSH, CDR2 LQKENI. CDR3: CASSDRDNQPQHF. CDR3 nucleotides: TGTGCCAGCTCGGACAGGGACAATCAGCCCCAGCATTTT.